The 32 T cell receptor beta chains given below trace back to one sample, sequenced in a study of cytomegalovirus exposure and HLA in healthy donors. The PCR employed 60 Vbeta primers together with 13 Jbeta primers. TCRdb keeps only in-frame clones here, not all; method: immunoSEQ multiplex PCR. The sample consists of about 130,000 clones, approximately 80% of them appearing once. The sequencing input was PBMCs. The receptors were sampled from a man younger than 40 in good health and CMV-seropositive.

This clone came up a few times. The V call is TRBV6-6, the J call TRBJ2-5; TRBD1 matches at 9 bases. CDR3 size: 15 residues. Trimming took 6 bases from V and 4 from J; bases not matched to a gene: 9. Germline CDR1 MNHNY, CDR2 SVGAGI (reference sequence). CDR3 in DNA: TGTGCCAGCAGCAACGGTGGACAGGGGTCAGAGACCCAGTACTTC. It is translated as CASSNGGQGSETQYF.

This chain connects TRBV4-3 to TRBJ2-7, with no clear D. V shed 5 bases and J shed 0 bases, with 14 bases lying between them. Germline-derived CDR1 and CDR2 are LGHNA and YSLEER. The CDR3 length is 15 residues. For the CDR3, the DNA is TGCGCCAGCAGCAGAGACTTCCAGAGCTCCTACGAGCAGTACTTC. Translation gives CASSRDFQSSYEQYF.

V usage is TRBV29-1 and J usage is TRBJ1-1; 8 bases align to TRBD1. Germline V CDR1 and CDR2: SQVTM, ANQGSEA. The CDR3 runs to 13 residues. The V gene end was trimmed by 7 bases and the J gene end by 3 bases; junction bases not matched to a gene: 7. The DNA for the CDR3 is TGCAGCGCTAAGACAGGGGTTGACACTGAAGCTTTCTTT. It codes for CSAKTGVDTEAFF.

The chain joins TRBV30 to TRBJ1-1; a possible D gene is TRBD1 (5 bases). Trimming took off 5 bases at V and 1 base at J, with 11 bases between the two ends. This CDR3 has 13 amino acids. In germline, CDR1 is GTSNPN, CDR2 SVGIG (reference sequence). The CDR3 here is CAWGGVANTEAFF. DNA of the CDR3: TGTGCCTGGGGGGGGGTCGCGAACACTGAAGCTTTCTTT.

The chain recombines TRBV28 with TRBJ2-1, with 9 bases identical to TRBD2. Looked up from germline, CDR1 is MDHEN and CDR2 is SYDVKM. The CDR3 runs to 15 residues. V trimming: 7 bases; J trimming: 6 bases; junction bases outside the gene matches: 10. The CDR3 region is CASTYLAGLINEQFF. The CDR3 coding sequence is TGTGCCAGCACCTATCTAGCGGGATTGATCAATGAGCAGTTCTTC.

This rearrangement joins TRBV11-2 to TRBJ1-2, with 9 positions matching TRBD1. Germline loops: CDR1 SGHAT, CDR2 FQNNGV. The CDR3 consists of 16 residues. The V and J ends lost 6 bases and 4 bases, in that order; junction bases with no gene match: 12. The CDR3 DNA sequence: TGTGCCAGCAGGGGACAGGGCCGGGATTTTGGCTATGGCTACACCTTC. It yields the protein CASRGQGRDFGYGYTF.

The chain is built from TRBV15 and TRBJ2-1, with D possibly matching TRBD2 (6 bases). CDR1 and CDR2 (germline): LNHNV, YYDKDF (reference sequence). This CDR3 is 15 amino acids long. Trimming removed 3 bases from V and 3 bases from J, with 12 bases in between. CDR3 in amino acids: CATSSRDSYYNEQFF. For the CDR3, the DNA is TGTGCCACCAGCAGCCGGGACTCGTACTACAATGAGCAGTTCTTC.

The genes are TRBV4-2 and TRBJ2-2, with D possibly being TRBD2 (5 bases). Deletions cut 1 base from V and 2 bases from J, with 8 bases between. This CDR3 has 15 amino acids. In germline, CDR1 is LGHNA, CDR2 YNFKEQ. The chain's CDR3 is CASSQGGRNTGELFF. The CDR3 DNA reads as TGTGCCAGCAGCCAAGGAGGGAGAAACACCGGGGAGCTGTTTTTT.

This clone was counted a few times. CDR3 in amino acids: CASGRLAGGYEQYF. CDR3 in DNA: TGTGCCAGCGGTCGACTAGCGGGAGGGTACGAGCAGTACTTC. V gene TRBV25-1 combines with J gene TRBJ2-7; TRBD2 matches 14 bases. CDR1 and CDR2 from the germline V gene are MGHDK and SYGVNS. V lost 8 bases and J lost 4; bases outside the gene matches: 4. The CDR3 extends over 14 amino acids.

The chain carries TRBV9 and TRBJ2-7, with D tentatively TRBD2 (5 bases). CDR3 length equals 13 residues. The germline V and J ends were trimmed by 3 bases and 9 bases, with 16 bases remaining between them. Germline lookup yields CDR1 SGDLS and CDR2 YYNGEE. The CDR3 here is CASSEDRGPRQYF. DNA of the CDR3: TGTGCCAGCAGCGAGGACCGAGGGCCGCGGCAGTACTTC.

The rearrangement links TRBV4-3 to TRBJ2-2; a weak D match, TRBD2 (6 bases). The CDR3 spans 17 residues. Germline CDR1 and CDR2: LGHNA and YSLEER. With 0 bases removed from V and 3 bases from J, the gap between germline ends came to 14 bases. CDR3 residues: CASSQEWGEFYTGELFF. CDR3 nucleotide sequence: TGCGCCAGCAGCCAAGAATGGGGGGAGTTCTACACCGGGGAGCTGTTTTTT.

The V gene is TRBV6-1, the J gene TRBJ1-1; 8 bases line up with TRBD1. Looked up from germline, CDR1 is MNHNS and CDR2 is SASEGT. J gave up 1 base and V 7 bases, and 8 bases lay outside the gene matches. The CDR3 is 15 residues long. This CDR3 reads CASKRGQGGNTEAFF. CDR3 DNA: TGTGCCAGCAAAAGAGGACAGGGTGGGAACACTGAAGCTTTCTTT.

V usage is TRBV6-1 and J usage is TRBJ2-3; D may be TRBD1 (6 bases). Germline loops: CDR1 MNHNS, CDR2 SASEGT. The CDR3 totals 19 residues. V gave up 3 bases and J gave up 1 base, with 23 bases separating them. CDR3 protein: CASSDIRGVRDTGTDTQYF. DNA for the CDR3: TGTGCCAGCAGTGACATACGGGGCGTCCGGGACACCGGCACAGATACGCAGTATTTT.

The CDR3 loop is CASSGQARQPQHF. In DNA, the CDR3 is TGTGCCAGCAGTGGACAGGCCAGGCAGCCCCAGCATTTT. The chain is built from TRBV6-5 and TRBJ1-5; TRBD1 matches at 7 bases. The CDR3 covers 13 residues. With 5 bases clipped from V and 7 bases from J, the junction kept 5 bases outside the gene matches. Germline values: CDR1 MNHEY, CDR2 SVGAGI.

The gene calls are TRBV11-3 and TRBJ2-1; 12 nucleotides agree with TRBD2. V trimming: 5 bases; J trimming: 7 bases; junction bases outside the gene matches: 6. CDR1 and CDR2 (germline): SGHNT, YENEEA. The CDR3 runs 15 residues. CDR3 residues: CASSLGTSGSNEQFF. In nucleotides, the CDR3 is TGTGCCAGCAGCCTAGGGACTAGCGGGTCTAATGAGCAGTTCTTC.

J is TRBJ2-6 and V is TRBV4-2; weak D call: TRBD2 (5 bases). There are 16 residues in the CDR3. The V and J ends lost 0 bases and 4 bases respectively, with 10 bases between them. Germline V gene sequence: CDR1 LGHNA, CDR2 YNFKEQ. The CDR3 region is CASSQDLGSGANVLTF. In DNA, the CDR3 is TGTGCCAGCAGCCAAGATTTGGGGAGCGGGGCCAACGTCCTGACTTTC.

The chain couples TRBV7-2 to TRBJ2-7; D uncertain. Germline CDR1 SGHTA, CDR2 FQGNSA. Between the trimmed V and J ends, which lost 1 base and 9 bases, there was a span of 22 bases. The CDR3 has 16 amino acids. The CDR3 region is CASSLGSHGQLRVQYF. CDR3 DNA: TGTGCCAGCAGCTTAGGTTCGCATGGTCAACTACGAGTGCAGTACTTC.

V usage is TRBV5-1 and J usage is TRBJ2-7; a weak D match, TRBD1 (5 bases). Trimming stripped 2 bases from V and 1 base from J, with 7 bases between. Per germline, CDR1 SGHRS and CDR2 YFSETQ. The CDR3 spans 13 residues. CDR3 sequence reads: CASSFDSSYEQYF. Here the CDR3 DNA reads TGCGCCAGCAGCTTCGACAGTTCCTACGAGCAGTACTTC.

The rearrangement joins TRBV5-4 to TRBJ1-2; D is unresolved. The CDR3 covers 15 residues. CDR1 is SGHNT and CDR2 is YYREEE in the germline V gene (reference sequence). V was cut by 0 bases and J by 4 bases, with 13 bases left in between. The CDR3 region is CASSLVGSQSYGYTF. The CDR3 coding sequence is TGTGCCAGCAGCTTGGTGGGGAGTCAGAGCTATGGCTACACCTTC.

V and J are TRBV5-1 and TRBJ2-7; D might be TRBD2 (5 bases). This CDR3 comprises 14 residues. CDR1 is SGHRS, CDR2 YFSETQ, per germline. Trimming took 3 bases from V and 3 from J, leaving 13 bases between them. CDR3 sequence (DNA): TGCGCCAGCAGCTCCATGGCTCGGGGCTACGAGCAGTACTTC. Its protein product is CASSSMARGYEQYF.

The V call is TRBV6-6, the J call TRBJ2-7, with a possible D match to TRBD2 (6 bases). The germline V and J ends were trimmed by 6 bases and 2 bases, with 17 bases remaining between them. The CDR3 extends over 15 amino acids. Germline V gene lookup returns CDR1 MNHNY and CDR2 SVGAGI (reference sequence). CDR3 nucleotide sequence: TGTGCCAGCAGAGAACAGGTGGCGGGAACCTACGAGCAGTACTTC. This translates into CASREQVAGTYEQYF.

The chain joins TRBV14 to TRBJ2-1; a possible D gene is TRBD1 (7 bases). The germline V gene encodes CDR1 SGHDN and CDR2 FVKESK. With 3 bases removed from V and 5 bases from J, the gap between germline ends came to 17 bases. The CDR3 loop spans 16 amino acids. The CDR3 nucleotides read TGTGCCAGCAGCCATCCTGGGGGGACAGAGCACAATGAGCAGTTCTTC. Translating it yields CASSHPGGTEHNEQFF.

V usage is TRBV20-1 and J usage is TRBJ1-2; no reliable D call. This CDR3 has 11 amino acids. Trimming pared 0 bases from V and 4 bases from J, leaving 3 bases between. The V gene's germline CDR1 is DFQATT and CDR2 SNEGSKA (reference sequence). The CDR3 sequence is CSARDRYGYTF. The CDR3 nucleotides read TGCAGTGCTAGAGATCGCTATGGCTACACCTTC.

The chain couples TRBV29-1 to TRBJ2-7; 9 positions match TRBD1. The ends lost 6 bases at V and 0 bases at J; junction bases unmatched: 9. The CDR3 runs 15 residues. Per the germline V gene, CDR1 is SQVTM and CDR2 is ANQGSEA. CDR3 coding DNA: TGCAGCGTCGTGGGACAGGGACCCTTCTCCTACGAGCAGTACTTC. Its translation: CSVVGQGPFSYEQYF.

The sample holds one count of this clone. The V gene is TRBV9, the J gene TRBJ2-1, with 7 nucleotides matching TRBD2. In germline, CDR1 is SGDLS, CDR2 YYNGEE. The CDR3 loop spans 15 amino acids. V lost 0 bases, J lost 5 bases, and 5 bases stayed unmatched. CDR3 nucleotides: TGTGCCAGCAGCGTAGAGAGCGGGGAACACAATGAGCAGTTCTTC. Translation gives CASSVESGEHNEQFF.

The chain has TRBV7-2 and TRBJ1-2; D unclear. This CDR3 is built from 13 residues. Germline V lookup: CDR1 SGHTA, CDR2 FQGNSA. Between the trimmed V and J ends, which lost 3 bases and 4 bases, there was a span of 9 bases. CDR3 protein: CASSFGVGYGYTF. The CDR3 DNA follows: TGTGCCAGCAGCTTCGGGGTGGGCTATGGCTACACCTTC.

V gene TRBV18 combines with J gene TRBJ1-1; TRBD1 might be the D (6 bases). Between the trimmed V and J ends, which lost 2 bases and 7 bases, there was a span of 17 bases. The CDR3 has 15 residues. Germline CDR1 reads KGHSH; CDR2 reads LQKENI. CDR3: CASSPTRDTSLEAFF. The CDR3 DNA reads TGTGCCAGCTCACCAACGAGGGACACCTCTCTTGAAGCTTTCTTT.

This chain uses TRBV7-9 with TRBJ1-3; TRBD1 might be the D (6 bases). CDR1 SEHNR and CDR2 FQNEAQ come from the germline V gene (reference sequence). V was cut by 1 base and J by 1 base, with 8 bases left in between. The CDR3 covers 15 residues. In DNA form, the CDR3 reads TGTGCCAGCAGCTTAGTGGGGGCTTCTGGAAACACCATATATTTT. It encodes CASSLVGASGNTIYF.

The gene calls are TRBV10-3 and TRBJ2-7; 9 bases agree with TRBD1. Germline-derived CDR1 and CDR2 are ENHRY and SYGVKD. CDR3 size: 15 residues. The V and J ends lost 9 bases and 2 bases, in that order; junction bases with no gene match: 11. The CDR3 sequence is CAIGVLGQGTYEQYF. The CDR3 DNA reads TGTGCCATTGGGGTACTGGGACAGGGAACCTACGAGCAGTACTTC.

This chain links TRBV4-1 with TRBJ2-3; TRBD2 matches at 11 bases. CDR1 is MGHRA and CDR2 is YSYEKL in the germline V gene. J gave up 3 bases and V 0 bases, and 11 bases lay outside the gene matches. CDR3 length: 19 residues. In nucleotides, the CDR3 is TGCGCCAGCAGCCAAGAGGGAATAGCGGGAGGGCCGGGGACAGATACGCAGTATTTT. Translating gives CASSQEGIAGGPGTDTQYF.

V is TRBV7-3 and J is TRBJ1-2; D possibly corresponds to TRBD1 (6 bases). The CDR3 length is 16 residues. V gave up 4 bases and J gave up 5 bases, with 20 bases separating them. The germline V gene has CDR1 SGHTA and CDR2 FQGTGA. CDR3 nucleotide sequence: TGTGCCAGCAGCTCGAATCAAAGGGGGAGTAGGTATGGCTACACCTTC. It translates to CASSSNQRGSRYGYTF.

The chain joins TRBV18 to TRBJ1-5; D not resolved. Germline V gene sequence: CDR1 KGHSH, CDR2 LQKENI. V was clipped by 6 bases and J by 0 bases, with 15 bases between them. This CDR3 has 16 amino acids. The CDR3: CASSPANPLSNQPQHF. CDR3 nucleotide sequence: TGTGCCAGCTCTCCCGCGAACCCACTTAGCAATCAGCCCCAGCATTTT.